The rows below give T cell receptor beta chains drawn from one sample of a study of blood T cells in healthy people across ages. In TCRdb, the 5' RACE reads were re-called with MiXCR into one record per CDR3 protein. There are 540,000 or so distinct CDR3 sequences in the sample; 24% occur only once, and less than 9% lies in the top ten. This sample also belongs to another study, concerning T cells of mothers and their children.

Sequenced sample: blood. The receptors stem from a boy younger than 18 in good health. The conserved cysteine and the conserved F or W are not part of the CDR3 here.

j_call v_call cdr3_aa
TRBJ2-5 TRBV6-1 ASSEKGRETQY
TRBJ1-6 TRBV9 ASSSSSYNSPLH
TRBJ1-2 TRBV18 ASSPNKQVSYGYT
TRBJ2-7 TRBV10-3 AISESGGSGLASSYEQY
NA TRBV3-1 ASSRFEGRQNNEQF
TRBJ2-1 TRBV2 ASNHQRGREQF
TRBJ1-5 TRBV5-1 ARRTDSNQPQH
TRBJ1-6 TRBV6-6 ASSVLAGDYNSPLH
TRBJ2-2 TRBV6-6 ASNRNGLGYGELF
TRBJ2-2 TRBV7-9 ASSFTAGLNTGELF
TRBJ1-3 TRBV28 ASSSWDRVEGNTIY
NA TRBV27 ASSLGTDNEQF
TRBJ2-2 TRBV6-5 ASSYSNSANTGELF
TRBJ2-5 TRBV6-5 ASSQGVWETQY
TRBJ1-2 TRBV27 ASSPDRDGYGYT
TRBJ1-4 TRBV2 ASSEFDEKLF
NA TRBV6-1 ASNPQGVYEQY
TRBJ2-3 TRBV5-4 ASSDRDRAPDTQY
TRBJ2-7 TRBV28 ASSLKGPEQY
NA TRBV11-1 ASSLGPGNTSYEQY
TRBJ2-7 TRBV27 ATQLAAGYEQY
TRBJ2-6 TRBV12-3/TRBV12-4 ASSYGIGSGRALGANVLT
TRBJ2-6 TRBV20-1 SARSSGGASGANVLT
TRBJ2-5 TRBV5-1 ASSLGGGGPETQY
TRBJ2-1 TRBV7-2 ASSLISDSYNEQF
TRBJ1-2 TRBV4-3 ASSQDREGFYGYT
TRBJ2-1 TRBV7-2 TSSLDRDYNEQF
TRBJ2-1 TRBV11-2 ASSPSGRDNEQF
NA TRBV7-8 ASSLETSSDEQF
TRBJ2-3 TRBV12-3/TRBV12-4 ASRQGTSGGVDTQY